This is a list of T cell receptor beta chains from one sample in a study of monozygotic twins with cystic fibrosis. Some clones are missing from TCRdb's copy, which holds only in-frame ones; the method was immunoSEQ multiplex PCR. Among approximately 15,000 clones listed, 90% to 95% were seen once. Sequenced material: blood. The receptor set was obtained from a girl aged 2-10 years with cystic fibrosis. The CDR3 runs from the conserved cysteine through the conserved F or W. A D gene is named only where the DNA matches it firmly. Some rows mark clone size as missing; the rest say once, few, many or name a class of expanded clone.

cdr3_aa | cdr3_nt | v_call | cdr3_length | j_call | d_call | clone_size
CASKQRLGTGELFF | TGTGCCTCGAAACAGCGTCTCGGGACCGGGGAGCTGTTTTTT | TRBV30 | 14 | TRBJ2-2 | - | -
CASSLTIREGYGYTF | TGTGCCAGCAGCTTGACGATCAGGGAAGGATATGGCTACACCTTC | TRBV5-4 | 15 | TRBJ1-2 | - | -
CASSWGQDYEQYF | TGCGCCAGCAGCTGGGGACAGGACTACGAGCAGTACTTC | TRBV5-1 | 13 | TRBJ2-7 | TRBD1 | -
CASSLRGHQPQHF | TGTGCCAGCAGCCTCAGGGGGCATCAGCCCCAGCATTTT | TRBV7-9 | 13 | TRBJ1-5 | TRBD1 | few
CASSIAGPHGAFF | TGTGCCAGTAGTATCGCGGGACCCCACGGGGCTTTCTTT | TRBV19 | 13 | TRBJ1-1 | - | -
CASSLRGLGETQYF | TGTGCCAGCAGTTTAAGGGGGCTGGGGGAGACCCAGTACTTC | TRBV6-5 | 14 | TRBJ2-5 | TRBD1 | -
CASSLYGLAGGLGTGELFF | TGCGCCAGCAGCTTATACGGACTAGCGGGAGGACTGGGCACCGGGGAGCTGTTTTTT | TRBV5-1 | 19 | TRBJ2-2 | TRBD2 | -
CASSTDRDPLYEQYF | TGTGCCAGCAGCACCGACAGGGATCCCCTTTACGAGCAGTACTTC | TRBV7-6 | 15 | TRBJ2-7 | TRBD1 | -
CASSPQGDSYEQYF | TGTGCCAGCAGCCCACAGGGGGACTCCTACGAGCAGTACTTC | TRBV6-6 | 14 | TRBJ2-7 | TRBD1 | -
CSDRGPPNTEAFF | TGCAGCGACAGGGGGCCCCCGAACACTGAAGCTTTCTTT | TRBV29-1 | 13 | TRBJ1-1 | TRBD1 | once
CASSYGEKLFF | TGTGCCAGCAGTTACGGTGAAAAACTGTTTTTT | TRBV6-6 | 11 | TRBJ1-4 | - | -
CASSPGTRYGYTF | TGTGCCAGCAGTCCCGGGACTCGCTATGGCTACACCTTC | TRBV6-4 | 13 | TRBJ1-2 | - | -
CASSLRLADFTDTQYF | TGTGCCAGCAGTTTGCGACTAGCGGATTTCACAGATACGCAGTATTTT | TRBV6-6 | 16 | TRBJ2-3 | TRBD2 | -
CASRPGLKLGLNYEQYF | TGTGCCAGCCGACCGGGACTTAAACTCGGGCTGAATTACGAGCAGTACTTC | TRBV18 | 17 | TRBJ2-7 | - | -
CASSLWTGGETQYF | TGCGCCAGCAGCCTCTGGACAGGGGGTGAGACCCAGTACTTC | TRBV4-1 | 14 | TRBJ2-5 | TRBD1 | -
CASIRGRMNTEAFF | TGTGCCAGCATCCGAGGACGGATGAACACTGAAGCTTTCTTT | TRBV6-1 | 14 | TRBJ1-1 | - | -
CARGGSPSYEQYF | TGTGCCAGGGGGGGTTCGCCCTCCTACGAGCAGTACTTC | TRBV25-1 | 13 | TRBJ2-7 | - | -
CASSLDVTGTGVNEQYF | TGTGCCAGCAGCTTAGATGTCACCGGGACAGGGGTAAACGAGCAGTACTTC | TRBV11-3 | 17 | TRBJ2-7 | TRBD1 | -
CASSQLTGTGVLFGYTF | TGTGCCAGCAGCCAGCTTACCGGGACAGGGGTTTTGTTTGGCTACACCTTC | TRBV4-2 | 17 | TRBJ1-2 | TRBD1 | few
CASSLSAGGLRAYEQYF | TGCGCCAGCAGCTTGTCAGCGGGAGGCCTACGCGCCTACGAGCAGTACTTC | TRBV5-1 | 17 | TRBJ2-7 | TRBD2 | -
CASSLGGSLAYEQYF | TGTGCCAGCAGCTTAGGCGGGAGTCTTGCGTACGAGCAGTACTTC | TRBV11-3 | 15 | TRBJ2-7 | TRBD2 | -
CASSPAGGRYGQFF | TGTGCCAGCAGCCCAGCGGGAGGACGATACGGGCAGTTCTTC | TRBV2 | 14 | TRBJ2-1 | TRBD2 | -
CASSQTGQGPFANTGELFF | TGTGCCAGCAGTCAAACGGGACAGGGTCCATTCGCGAACACCGGGGAGCTGTTTTTT | TRBV27 | 19 | TRBJ2-2 | TRBD1 | once
CASTVSGRGDEQFF | TGTGCCAGCACGGTTAGCGGGAGGGGGGATGAGCAGTTCTTC | TRBV6-8 | 14 | TRBJ2-1 | TRBD2 | -
CASSLLLAGRGDEQFF | TGTGCCAGCTCATTACTCCTAGCGGGACGGGGCGATGAGCAGTTCTTC | TRBV18 | 16 | TRBJ2-1 | TRBD2 | -
CAWSPRGGLGGDTQYF | TGTGCCTGGAGCCCGCGAGGAGGCCTCGGTGGAGATACGCAGTATTTT | TRBV30 | 16 | TRBJ2-3 | - | -
CASSLVREGTEAFF | TGTGCCAGCAGCTTAGTCAGGGAGGGAACTGAAGCTTTCTTT | TRBV7-2 | 14 | TRBJ1-1 | - | once